A selection of T cell receptor beta chains follows, all from one sample in a study of blood T cell repertoires in COVID-19. Some clones are missing from TCRdb's copy, which holds only in-frame ones; the method was immunoSEQ multiplex PCR. Seen here are some 120,000 clones, around 87% observed once, and the top ten hold around 3.4%. The sequenced material came from peripheral blood. The receptors stem from a woman aged 55-75 years with acute or convalescent COVID-19. The CDR3 runs from the conserved cysteine through the conserved F or W. D genes are given only for firm matches. Rows give clone size only sometimes, using once, few, many, or a class for an expanded clone.

d_call,v_call,clone_size,j_call,cdr3_nt,cdr3_aa
-,TRBV27,-,TRBJ1-5,TGTGCCAGCAGTTTACAAGGGGATCAGCCCCAGCATTTT,CASSLQGDQPQHF
-,TRBV7-9,few,TRBJ1-2,TGTGCCAGCAGCTTAGATGGCCATAACTATGGCTACACCTTC,CASSLDGHNYGYTF
TRBD1,TRBV30,-,TRBJ1-2,TGTGCTCTGGCGGACAGGAAGGCCTGGGGCTACACCTTC,CALADRKAWGYTF
TRBD2,TRBV27,-,TRBJ2-1,TGTGCCAGCAGTTTAGGGATAGCGGGAACCAATGAGCAGTTCTTC,CASSLGIAGTNEQFF
-,TRBV28,-,TRBJ1-1,TGTGCCAGCAGTTTCAGCGACGAAGCTTTCTTT,CASSFSDEAFF
-,TRBV5-1,few,TRBJ1-4,TGCGCCAGCAGCTTGAGGACAGATGAAAAACTGTTTTTT,CASSLRTDEKLFF
TRBD2,TRBV5-1,-,TRBJ2-1,TGCGCCAGCAGCTTGAAAAGCGGGAGTTCCAATGAGCAGTTCTTC,CASSLKSGSSNEQFF
TRBD1,TRBV19,-,TRBJ1-1,TGTGCCAGTAGCCAGGGGGCATTAACTGAAGCTTTCTTT,CASSQGALTEAFF
-,TRBV28,-,TRBJ1-1,TGTGCCAGCAGTTTTGTTCGGACCCGGGGGGGAAGGGCTTTCTTT,CASSFVRTRGGRAFF
-,TRBV11-2,-,TRBJ1-2,TGTGCCAGCAGCTTTAGTGACAGTGTCAAAGGCTACACCTTC,CASSFSDSVKGYTF
-,TRBV6-6,-,TRBJ1-6,TGTGCCAGCAGTCACCTCCAGGGGAATAATTCACCCCTCCACTTT,CASSHLQGNNSPLHF
TRBD2,TRBV6-5,-,TRBJ2-7,TGTGCCAGCAGTTACTCTGGGGTAGCGGGAACCTACGAGCAGTACTTC,CASSYSGVAGTYEQYF
TRBD1,TRBV7-2,-,TRBJ1-4,TGTGCCAGCAGCCCTCCGCCAGGGGGGGAAAAACTGTTTTTT,CASSPPPGGEKLFF
TRBD2,TRBV11-2,-,TRBJ2-7,TGTGCCAGCAGCAGAGCGGGAGAGAGCGAGCAGTACTTC,CASSRAGESEQYF
TRBD1,TRBV20-1,-,TRBJ1-5,TGCAGTGCTAGTGGACAGGGCAATCAGCCCCAGCATTTT,CSASGQGNQPQHF
-,TRBV6-5,once,TRBJ2-2,TGTGCCACCCTGATCGGGATGGCGAACACCGGGGAGCTGTTTTTT,CATLIGMANTGELFF
TRBD1,TRBV9,-,TRBJ1-1,TGTGCCAGCAGCCCTCCGGGACAGGGCGGGAACACTGAAGCTTTCTTT,CASSPPGQGGNTEAFF
TRBD1,TRBV7-9,once,TRBJ1-1,TGTGCCAGCAGCCCTAGGGACAGGGGGAGACCGAACACTGAAGCTTTCTTT,CASSPRDRGRPNTEAFF
-,TRBV5-1,-,TRBJ1-5,TGCGCCAGCAGCCCCGCCGGTGCTAATCAGCCCCAGCATTTT,CASSPAGANQPQHF
-,TRBV29-1,-,TRBJ2-3,TGCAGCGTTGAACGACAGTTCGGCACAGATACGCAGTATTTT,CSVERQFGTDTQYF
-,TRBV7-2,-,TRBJ2-1,TGTGCCAGCAGCCAACCCCCAGCGGGCCTCAGCTCCTACAATGAGCAGTTCTTC,CASSQPPAGLSSYNEQFF
-,TRBV19,-,TRBJ2-1,TGTGCCAGTAGTAGAGACACAGGGACCTACAATGAGCAGTTCTTC,CASSRDTGTYNEQFF
-,TRBV6-5,large,TRBJ1-6,TGTGCCAGCAGTTATTTTCGGGTTTACTCACCCCTCCACTTT,CASSYFRVYSPLHF
TRBD1,TRBV5-1,-,TRBJ2-3,TGCGCCAGCAGCTTTGGGGCAGGACAGGGAACGGATACGCAGTATTTT,CASSFGAGQGTDTQYF
-,TRBV3-1/TRBV3-2,-,TRBJ2-6,TGTGCCAGCAGCCAGCGGCGGGATCCCACCCCTGGGGCCAACGTCCTGACTTTC,CASSQRRDPTPGANVLTF
-,TRBV7-9,few,TRBJ2-7,TGTGCCAGCAGAGATGACAGCTACGAGCAGTACTTC,CASRDDSYEQYF
TRBD2,TRBV27,-,TRBJ2-3,TGTGCCAGCAGTTCAGCGGGAGGTTGGACAGATACGCAGTATTTT,CASSSAGGWTDTQYF
-,TRBV18,-,TRBJ2-5,TGTGCCAGCTCACCACAGGGGGAGACCCAGTACTTC,CASSPQGETQYF
-,TRBV5-1,-,TRBJ1-3,TGCGCCAGCAGCCCGAGCGGGGGAAACACCATATATTTT,CASSPSGGNTIYF
-,TRBV19,-,TRBJ1-3,TGTGCCACCCAGCGAGGGAGCTCTGGAAACACCATATATTTT,CATQRGSSGNTIYF
-,TRBV19,few,TRBJ2-1,TGTGCCAGTAGCGAACAGAGCCCGCGTCGTTGGAATGAGCAGTTCTTC,CASSEQSPRRWNEQFF
TRBD1,TRBV3-1/TRBV3-2,once,TRBJ2-1,TGTGCCAGCAGCCAGAACAGGGGAAATGAGCAGTTCTTC,CASSQNRGNEQFF
-,TRBV27,-,TRBJ1-1,TGTGCCAGCAGTTTTGGGCATAAGAACACTGAAGCTTTCTTT,CASSFGHKNTEAFF
TRBD1,TRBV19,-,TRBJ1-2,TGTGCCAGTAGGCCGGGACAGGCCATCTATGGCTACACCTTC,CASRPGQAIYGYTF
-,TRBV10-3,-,TRBJ1-6,TGTGCCATCAAGGAGGAATGGGGTTCACCCCTCCACTTT,CAIKEEWGSPLHF